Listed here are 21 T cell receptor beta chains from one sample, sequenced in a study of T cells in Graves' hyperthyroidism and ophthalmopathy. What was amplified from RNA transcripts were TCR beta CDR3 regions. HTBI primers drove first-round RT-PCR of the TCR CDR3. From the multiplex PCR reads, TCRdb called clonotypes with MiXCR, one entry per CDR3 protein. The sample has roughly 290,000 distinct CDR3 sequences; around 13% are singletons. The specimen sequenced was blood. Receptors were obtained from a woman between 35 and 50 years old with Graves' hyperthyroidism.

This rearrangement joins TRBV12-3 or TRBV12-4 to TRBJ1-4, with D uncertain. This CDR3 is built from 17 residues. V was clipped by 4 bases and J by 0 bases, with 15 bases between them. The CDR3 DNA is TGTGCCAGCAGTTCCACCCGCTGGGCTGCAACTAATGAAAAACTGTTTTTT. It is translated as CASSSTRWAATNEKLFF.

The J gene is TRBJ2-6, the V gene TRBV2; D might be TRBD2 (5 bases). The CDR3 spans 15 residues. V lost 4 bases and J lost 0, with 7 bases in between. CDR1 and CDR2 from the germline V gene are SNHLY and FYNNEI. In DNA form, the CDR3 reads TGTGCCAGCAGTGGAGGGTACTCTGGGGCCAACGTCCTGACTTTC. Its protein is CASSGGYSGANVLTF.

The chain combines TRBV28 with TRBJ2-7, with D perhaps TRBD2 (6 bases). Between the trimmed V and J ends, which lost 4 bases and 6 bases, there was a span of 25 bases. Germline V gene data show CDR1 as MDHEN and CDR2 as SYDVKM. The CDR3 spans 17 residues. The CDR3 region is CASSSPSSAGWRGEQYF. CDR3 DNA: TGTGCCAGCAGTTCCCCAAGCAGCGCGGGATGGCGGGGCGAGCAGTACTTC.

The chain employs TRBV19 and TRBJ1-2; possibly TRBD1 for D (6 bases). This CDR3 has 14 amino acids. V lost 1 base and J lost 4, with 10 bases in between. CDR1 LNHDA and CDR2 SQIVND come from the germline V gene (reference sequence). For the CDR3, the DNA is TGTGCCAGTAGTATAGGACAGGCCTTCTATGGCTACACCTTC. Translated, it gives CASSIGQAFYGYTF.

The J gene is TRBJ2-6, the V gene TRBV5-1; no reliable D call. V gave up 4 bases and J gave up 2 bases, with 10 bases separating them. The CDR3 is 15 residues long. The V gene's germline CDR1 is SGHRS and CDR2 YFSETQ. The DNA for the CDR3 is TGCGCCAGCAGCGTTCAACTGGCTGGGGCCAACGTCCTGACTTTC. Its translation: CASSVQLAGANVLTF.

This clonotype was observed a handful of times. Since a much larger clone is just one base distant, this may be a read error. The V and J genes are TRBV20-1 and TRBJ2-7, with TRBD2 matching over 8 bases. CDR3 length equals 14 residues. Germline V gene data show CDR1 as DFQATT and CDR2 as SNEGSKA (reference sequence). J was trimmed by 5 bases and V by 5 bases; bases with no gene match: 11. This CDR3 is CSAVAGWPMDEQYF. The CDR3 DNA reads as TGCAGTGCTGTAGCGGGATGGCCGATGGACGAGCAGTACTTC.

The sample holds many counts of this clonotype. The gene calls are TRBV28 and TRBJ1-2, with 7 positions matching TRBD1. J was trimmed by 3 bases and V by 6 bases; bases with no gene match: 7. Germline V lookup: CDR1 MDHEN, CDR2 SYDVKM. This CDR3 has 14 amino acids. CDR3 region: CASSLTGVHYGYTF. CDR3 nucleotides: TGTGCCAGCAGCTTAACAGGGGTCCACTATGGCTACACCTTC.

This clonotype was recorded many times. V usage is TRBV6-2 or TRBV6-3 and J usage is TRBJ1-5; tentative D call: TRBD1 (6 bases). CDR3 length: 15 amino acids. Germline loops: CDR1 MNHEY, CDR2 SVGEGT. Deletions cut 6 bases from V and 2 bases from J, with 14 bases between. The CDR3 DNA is TGTGCCAGCAGAAAACAGGGAATCGGCAATCAGCCCCAGCATTTT. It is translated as CASRKQGIGNQPQHF.

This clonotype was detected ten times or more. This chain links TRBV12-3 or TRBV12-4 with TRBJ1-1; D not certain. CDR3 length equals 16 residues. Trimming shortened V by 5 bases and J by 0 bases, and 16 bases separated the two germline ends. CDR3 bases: TGTGCCAGCAGTCCCGTCACCGTACTTATGAACACTGAAGCTTTCTTT. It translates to CASSPVTVLMNTEAFF.

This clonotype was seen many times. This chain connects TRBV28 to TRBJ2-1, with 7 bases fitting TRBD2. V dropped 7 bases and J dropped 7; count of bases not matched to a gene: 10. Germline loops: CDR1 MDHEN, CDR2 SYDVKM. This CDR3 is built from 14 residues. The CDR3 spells CASIARTGGNEQFF. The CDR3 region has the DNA TGTGCCAGCATTGCGAGGACCGGGGGGAATGAGCAGTTCTTC.

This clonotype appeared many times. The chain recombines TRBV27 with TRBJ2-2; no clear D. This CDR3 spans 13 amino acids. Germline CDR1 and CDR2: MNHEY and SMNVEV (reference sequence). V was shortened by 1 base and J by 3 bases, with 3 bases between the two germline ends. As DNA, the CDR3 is TGTGCCAGCAGTTTATACGACACCGGGGAGCTGTTTTTT. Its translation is CASSLYDTGELFF.

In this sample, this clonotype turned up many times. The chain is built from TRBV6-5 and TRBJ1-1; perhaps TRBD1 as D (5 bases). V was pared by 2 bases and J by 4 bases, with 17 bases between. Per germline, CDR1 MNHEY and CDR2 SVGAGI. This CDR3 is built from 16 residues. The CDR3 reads CASSYTTRGTATEAFF. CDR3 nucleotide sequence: TGTGCCAGCAGTTACACCACACGGGGGACGGCCACTGAAGCTTTCTTT.

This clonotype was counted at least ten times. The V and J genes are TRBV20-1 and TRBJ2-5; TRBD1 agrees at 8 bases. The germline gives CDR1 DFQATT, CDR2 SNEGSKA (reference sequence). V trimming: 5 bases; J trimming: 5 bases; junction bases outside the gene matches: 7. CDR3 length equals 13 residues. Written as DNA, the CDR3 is TGCAGTGCTCCCAGGGGGCGAGGGGAGACCCAGTACTTC. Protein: CSAPRGRGETQYF.

Written as DNA, the CDR3 is TGTGCCAGTCATCCAGGGGCCGTTAATGAAAAACTGTTTTTT. Translation gives CASHPGAVNEKLFF. The chain recombines TRBV2 with TRBJ1-4, with a weak D call TRBD1 (6 bases). Germline CDR1 and CDR2: SNHLY and FYNNEI. Trimming stripped 9 bases from V and 4 bases from J, with 15 bases between. The CDR3 has 14 amino acids. Full variable domain (rest looked up from reference TRBV2 and TRBJ1-4): EPEVTQTPSHQVTQMGQEVILRCVPISNHLYFYWYRQILGQKVEFLVSFYNNEISEKSEIFDDQFSVERPDGSNFTLKIRSTKLEDSAMYFCASHPGAVNEKLFFGSGTQLSVL.

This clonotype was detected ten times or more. CDR3 sequence: CASSLSGEGIYEQYF. CDR3 bases: TGTGCCAGCAGCCTATCCGGTGAGGGGATCTACGAGCAGTACTTC. The chain couples TRBV28 to TRBJ2-7; D may correspond to TRBD1 or TRBD2 (5 bases each). Trimming removed 6 bases from V and 3 bases from J, with 18 bases in between. Germline assignment: CDR1 MDHEN and CDR2 SYDVKM. The CDR3 length is 15 residues.

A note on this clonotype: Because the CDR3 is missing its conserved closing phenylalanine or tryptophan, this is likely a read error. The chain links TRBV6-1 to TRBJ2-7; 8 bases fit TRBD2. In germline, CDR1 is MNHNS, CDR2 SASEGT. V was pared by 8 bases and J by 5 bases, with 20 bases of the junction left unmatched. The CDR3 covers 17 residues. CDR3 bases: TGTGCCAGCGGCAGACGAAATAAGCGGGAGAGGGGCGACGAGCAGTACTTA. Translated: CASGRRNKRERGDEQYL.

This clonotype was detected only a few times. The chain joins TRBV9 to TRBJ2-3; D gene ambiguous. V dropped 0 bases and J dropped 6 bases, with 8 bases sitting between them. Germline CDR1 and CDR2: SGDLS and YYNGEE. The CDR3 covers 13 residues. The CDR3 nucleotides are TGTGCCAGCAGCGTAGTGAGGCAGGATACGCAGTATTTT. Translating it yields CASSVVRQDTQYF.

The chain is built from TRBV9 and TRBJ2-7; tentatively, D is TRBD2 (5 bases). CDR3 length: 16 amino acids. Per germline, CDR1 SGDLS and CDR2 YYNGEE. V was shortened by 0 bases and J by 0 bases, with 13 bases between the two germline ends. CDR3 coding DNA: TGTGCCAGCAGCGTAGATGATAGCGCGAGCTCCTACGAGCAGTACTTC. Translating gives CASSVDDSASSYEQYF.

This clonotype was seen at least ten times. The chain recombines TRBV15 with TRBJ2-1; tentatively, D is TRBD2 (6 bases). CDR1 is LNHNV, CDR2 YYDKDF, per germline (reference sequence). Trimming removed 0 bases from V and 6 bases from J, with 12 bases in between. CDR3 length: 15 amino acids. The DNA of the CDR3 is TGTGCCACCAGCAGAGAGGGGCGGCGGGGCAATGAGCAGTTCTTC. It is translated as CATSREGRRGNEQFF.

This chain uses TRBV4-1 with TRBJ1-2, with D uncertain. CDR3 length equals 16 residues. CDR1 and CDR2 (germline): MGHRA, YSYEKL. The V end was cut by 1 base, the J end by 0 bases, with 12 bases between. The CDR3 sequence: CASSQVGWSANYGYTF. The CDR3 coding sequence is TGCGCCAGCAGCCAAGTGGGTTGGTCAGCTAACTATGGCTACACCTTC.

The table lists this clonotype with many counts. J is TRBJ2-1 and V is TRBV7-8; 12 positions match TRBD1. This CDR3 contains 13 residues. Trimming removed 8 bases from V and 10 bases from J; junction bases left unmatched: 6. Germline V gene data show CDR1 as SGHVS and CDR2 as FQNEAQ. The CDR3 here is CASGPGQGAEQFF. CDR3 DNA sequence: TGTGCCAGCGGTCCGGGACAGGGGGCCGAGCAGTTCTTC.